This T cell receptor beta chain came from a study of OX40 agonist ivuxolimab in advanced cancers. Comments on this clone: The antigen is undetermined.

Germline values: CDR1 MNHEY, CDR2 SMNVEV (reference sequence). This CDR3 has 14 amino acids. V lost 4 bases and J lost 5, with 14 bases in between. Study-wide points: At 0.1 to 3.0 mg/kg, CD4+ and CD8+ blood T cells expanded clonally by week 6.

Method: immunoSEQ multiplex PCR; TCRdb's copy keeps in-frame clones and lacks some. This table holds some 80,000 clones, roughly 87% found once. This receptor was identified in an adult with an advanced solid tumor such as melanoma, head and neck, liver or kidney cancer. The V and J genes are TRBV27 and TRBJ2-5; D ambiguous. Specimen: CD4+ or CD8+ T cells sorted from blood, collected in a trial of the OX40 agonist ivuxolimab. This chain's CDR3 is CASSSTLNRETQYF. The CDR3 coding sequence is TGTGCCAGCAGTTCGACATTAAATAGGGAGACCCAGTACTTC.